This T cell receptor beta chain is drawn from a study of identical twins. Study outcomes and limitations: For cord blood, abundant beta clonotypes had fewer insertions, unlike memory repertoires, which showed none.

It was template switching that added a universal primer site, and there were unique molecular identifiers on the cDNA. TCRdb reanalysed the 5' RACE reads using MiXCR and keeps one entry per CDR3 protein. The sample records approximately 530,000 distinct CDR3 sequences, 20% to 25% being singletons. Every sampled donor was Caucasian and healthy. With respect to this clonotype: The target antigen is unknown.

Trimming removed 10 bases from V and 5 bases from J, with 20 bases in between. CDR1 is ENHRY, CDR2 SYGVKD, per germline. The CDR3 extends over 14 amino acids. These records were also assigned to another study, of yellow fever vaccine responses in identical twins.

Sequencing was carried out using CD4+ T cells sorted from blood. The TCR comes from a woman aged 18 to 35 in good health. The V gene is TRBV10-3, the J gene TRBJ2-5, with D uncertain. CDR3 region: CATSPRTNGETQYF. The CDR3 DNA is TGTGCCACCTCCCCTCGCACCAATGGGGAGACCCAGTACTTC.